One T cell receptor (beta chain) is described in this entry. Its antigen remains unidentified. The germline V and J ends were trimmed by 4 bases and 3 bases, with 16 bases remaining between them. There are 15 residues in the CDR3. CDR1 and CDR2 (germline): SGHRS, YFSETQ. The data were obtained in a study of cytomegalovirus exposure and HLA in healthy donors. Primers for the PCR totalled 60 Vbeta and 13 Jbeta. Profiled with immunoSEQ multiplex PCR; TCRdb holds only in-frame clones, not every one. The sample has fewer than 150,000 clones, 73% seen once. Findings of the study overall: Reported findings show TCR beta sequences accurately forecast HLA-A and HLA-B alleles in most subjects. Most TCR sequences proved rare, with some public TCRs found in many donors. Available immune exposure information was restricted to CMV serostatus only. Reports showed the classifier diagnosing cytomegalovirus status with high specificity and sensitivity.

The clonotype comes from a human donor in good health. This chain links TRBV5-1 with TRBJ1-2; D is unresolved. The sequencing input was PBMCs. CDR3: CASSPRGGVYYGYTF. The CDR3 nucleotides are TGCGCCAGCAGCCCTCGAGGCGGGGTGTACTATGGCTACACCTTC.